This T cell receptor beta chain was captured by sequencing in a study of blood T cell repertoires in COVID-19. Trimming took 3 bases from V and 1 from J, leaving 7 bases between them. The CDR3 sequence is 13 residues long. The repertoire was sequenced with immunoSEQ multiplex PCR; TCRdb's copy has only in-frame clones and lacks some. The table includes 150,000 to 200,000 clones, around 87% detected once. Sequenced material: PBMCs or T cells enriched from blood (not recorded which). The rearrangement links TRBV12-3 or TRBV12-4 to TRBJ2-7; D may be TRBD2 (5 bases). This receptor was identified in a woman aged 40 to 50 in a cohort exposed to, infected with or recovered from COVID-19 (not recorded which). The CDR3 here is CASSFSGSYEQYF. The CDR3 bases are TGTGCCAGCAGTTTTTCGGGGTCCTACGAGCAGTACTTC.